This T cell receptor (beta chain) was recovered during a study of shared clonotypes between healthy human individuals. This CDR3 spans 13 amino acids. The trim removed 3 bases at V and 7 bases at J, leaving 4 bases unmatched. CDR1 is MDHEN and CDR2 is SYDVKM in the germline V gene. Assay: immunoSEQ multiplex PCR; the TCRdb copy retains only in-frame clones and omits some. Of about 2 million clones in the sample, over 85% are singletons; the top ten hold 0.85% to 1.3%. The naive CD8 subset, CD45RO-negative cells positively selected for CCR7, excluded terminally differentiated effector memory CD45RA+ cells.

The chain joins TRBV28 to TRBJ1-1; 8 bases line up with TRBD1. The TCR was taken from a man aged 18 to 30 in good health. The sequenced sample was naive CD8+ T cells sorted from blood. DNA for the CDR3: TGTGCCAGCAGTTTGTCAGGGGGCCTTGAAGCTTTCTTT. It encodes CASSLSGGLEAFF.